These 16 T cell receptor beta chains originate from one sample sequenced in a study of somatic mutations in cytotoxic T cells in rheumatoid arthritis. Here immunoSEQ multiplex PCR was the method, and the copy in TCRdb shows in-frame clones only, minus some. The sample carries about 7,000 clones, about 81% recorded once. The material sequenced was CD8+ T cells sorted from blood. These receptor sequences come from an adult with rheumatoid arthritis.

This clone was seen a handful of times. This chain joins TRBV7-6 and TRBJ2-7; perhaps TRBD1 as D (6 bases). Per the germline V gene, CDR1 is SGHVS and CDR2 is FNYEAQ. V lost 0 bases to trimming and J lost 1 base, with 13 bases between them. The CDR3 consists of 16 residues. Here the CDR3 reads CASSLAWTATSYEQYF. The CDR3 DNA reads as TGTGCCAGCAGCTTAGCGTGGACAGCGACTTCCTACGAGCAGTACTTC.

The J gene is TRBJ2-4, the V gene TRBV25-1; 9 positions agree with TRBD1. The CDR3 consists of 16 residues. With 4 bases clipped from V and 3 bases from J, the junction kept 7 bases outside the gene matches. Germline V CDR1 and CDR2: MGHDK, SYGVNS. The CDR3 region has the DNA TGTGCCAGCAGTGGCACAGGGGGCTTTGTCAAAAACATTCAGTACTTC. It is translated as CASSGTGGFVKNIQYF.

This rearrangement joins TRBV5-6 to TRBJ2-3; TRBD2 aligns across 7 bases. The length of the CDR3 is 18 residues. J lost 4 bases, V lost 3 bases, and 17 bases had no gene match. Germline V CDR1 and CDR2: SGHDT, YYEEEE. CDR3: CASSSVSGTMPSPDTQYF. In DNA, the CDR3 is TGTGCCAGCAGCTCAGTATCCGGGACTATGCCCTCCCCAGATACGCAGTATTTT. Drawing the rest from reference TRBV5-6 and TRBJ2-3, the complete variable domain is DAGVTQSPTHLIKTRGQQVTLRCSPKSGHDTVSWYQQALGQGPQFIFQYYEEEERQRGNFPDRFSGHQFPNYSSELNVNALLLGDSALYLCASSSVSGTMPSPDTQYFGPGTRLTVL.

CDR3 sequence reads: CASGLSTQYF. Here the CDR3 DNA reads TGTGCCAGCGGGTTATCTACGCAGTATTTT. The chain uses TRBV6-6 and TRBJ2-3; D unclear. The CDR3 is 10 residues long. V was pared by 8 bases and J by 8 bases, with 8 bases between. The germline gives CDR1 MNHNY, CDR2 SVGAGI (reference sequence).

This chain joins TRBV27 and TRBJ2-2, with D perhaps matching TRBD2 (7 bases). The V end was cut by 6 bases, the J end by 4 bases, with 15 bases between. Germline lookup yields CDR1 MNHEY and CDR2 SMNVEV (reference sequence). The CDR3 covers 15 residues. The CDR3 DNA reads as TGTGCCAGCAGGCGACGGGGGGCCTCCACCGGGGAGCTGTTTTTT. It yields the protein CASRRRGASTGELFF.

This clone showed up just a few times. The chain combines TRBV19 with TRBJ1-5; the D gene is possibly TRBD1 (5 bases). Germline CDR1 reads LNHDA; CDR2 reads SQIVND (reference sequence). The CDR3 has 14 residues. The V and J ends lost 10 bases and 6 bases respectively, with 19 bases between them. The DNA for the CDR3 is TGTGCCACCCATGGGCAGGGTTGGGGTCAGCCCCAGCATTTT. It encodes CATHGQGWGQPQHF.

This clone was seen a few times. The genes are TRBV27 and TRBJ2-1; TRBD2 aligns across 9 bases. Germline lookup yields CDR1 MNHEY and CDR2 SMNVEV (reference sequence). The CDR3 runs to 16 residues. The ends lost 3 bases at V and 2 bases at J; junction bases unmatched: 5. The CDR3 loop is CASSFSSGEPYNEQFF. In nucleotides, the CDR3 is TGTGCCAGCAGTTTTTCTAGCGGGGAGCCCTACAATGAGCAGTTCTTC.

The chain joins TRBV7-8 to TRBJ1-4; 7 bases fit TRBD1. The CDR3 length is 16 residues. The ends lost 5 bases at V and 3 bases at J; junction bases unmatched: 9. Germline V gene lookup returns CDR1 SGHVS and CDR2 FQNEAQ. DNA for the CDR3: TGTGCCAGCAGCCTTACGCGAGGGACAGCTAATGAAAAACTGTTTTTT. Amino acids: CASSLTRGTANEKLFF.

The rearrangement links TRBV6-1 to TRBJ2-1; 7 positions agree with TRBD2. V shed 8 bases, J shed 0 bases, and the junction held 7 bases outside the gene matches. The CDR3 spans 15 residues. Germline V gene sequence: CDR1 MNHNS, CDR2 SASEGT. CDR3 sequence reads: CASLGGSDSYNEQFF. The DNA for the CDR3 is TGTGCCAGCCTGGGGGGGTCCGACTCCTACAATGAGCAGTTCTTC.

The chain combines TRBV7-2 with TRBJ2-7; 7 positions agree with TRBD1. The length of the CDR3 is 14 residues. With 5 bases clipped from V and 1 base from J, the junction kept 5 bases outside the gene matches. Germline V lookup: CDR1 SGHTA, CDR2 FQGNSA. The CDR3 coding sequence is TGTGCCAGCAGCCCCCGACAGGGATCCTACGAGCAGTACTTC. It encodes CASSPRQGSYEQYF.

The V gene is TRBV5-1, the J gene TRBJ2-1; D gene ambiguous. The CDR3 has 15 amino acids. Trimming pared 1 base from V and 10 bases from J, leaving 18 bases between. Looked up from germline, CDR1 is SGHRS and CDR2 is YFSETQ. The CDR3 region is CASSLSLGTLAEQFF. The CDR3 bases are TGCGCCAGCAGCTTGAGTTTGGGAACCCTGGCGGAGCAGTTCTTC.

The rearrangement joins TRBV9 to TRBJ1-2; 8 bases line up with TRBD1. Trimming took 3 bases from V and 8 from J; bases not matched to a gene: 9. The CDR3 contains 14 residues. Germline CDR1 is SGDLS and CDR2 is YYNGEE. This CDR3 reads CASSAWTGRDGYTF. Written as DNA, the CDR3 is TGTGCCAGCAGCGCCTGGACAGGGAGGGACGGCTACACCTTC.

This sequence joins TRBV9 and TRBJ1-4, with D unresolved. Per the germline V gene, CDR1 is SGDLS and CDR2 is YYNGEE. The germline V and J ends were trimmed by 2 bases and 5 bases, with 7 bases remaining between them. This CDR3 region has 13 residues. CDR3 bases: TGTGCCAGCAGCGTCTCCGAAAATGAAAAACTGTTTTTT. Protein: CASSVSENEKLFF.

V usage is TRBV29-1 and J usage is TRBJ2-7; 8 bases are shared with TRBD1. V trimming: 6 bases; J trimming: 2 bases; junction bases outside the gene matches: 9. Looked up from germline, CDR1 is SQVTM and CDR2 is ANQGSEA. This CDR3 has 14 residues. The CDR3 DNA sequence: TGCAGCGTCGGTGGGGCAGGGGGCCCCTACGAGCAGTACTTC. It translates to CSVGGAGGPYEQYF.

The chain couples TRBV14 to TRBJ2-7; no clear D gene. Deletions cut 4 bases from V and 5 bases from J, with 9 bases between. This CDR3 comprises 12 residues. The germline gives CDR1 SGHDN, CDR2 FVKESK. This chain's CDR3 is CASSRRWDEQYF. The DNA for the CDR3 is TGTGCCAGCAGCCGGAGATGGGACGAGCAGTACTTC.

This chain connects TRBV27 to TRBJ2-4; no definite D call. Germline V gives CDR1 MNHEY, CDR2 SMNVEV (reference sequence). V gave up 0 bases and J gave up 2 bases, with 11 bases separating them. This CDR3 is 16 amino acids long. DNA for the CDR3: TGTGCCAGCAGTTTATCTCCAGGAATGACCAAAAACATTCAGTACTTC. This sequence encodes CASSLSPGMTKNIQYF.